This paragraph covers one T cell receptor (beta chain) sequence. The antigen is not known. The sample comes from a study of T cells in Graves' hyperthyroidism and ophthalmopathy. Study-wide results and limits: Most expanded thyroid clonotypes above 0.001 also appeared in blood.

The CDR3 contains 13 residues. Trimming cost V 2 bases and J 4 bases, with 9 bases left between them. Looked up from germline, CDR1 is MGHRA and CDR2 is YSYEKL. What was amplified from RNA transcripts were TCR beta CDR3 regions. The HTBI primer set drove a first-round RT-PCR of the TCR CDR3. Using its own MiXCR run on the multiplex PCR reads, TCRdb lists one record per CDR3 protein. The repertoire has roughly 750,000 distinct CDR3 sequences, about 15% of them found once; the top ten carry around 7.7%. This TCR was sampled from a man aged 18 to 35 with Graves' hyperthyroidism. The specimen was blood. This chain connects TRBV4-1 to TRBJ2-7; D uncertain. The CDR3 sequence: CASSQFNAYEQYF. Written as DNA, the CDR3 is TGCGCCAGCAGCCAATTCAACGCGTACGAGCAGTACTTC.